The 5 T cell receptor beta chains below come from one sample, sequenced in a study of shared clonotypes between healthy human individuals. Clones were sequenced by immunoSEQ multiplex PCR, and TCRdb holds only the in-frame ones, with some missing. The sample has about 1.1 million clones, 70% to 85% seen once; the top ten hold 0.89%. What was sequenced was memory CD4+ T cells from PBMCs. As to subset: CD45RA-negative fraction. Every receptor here comes from a man between 18 and 29 years old in good health. Some clones in this sample may be carry-over from other donors' samples.

Note on this clone: A much larger clone sits a single nucleotide away, making a read error possible. This CDR3 is also generated by other DNA sequences in the sample. V and J are TRBV2 and TRBJ1-2; D is unresolved. The CDR3 covers 10 residues. Trimming removed 6 bases at V and 6 bases at J, with 5 bases between. Germline V gives CDR1 SNHLY, CDR2 FYNNEI. This chain's CDR3 is CASSGDGYTF. The CDR3 nucleotides are TGTGCCAGCAGCGGCGATGGCTACACCTTC.

The rearrangement uses TRBV5-4 and TRBJ2-5; 11 bases match TRBD1. The CDR3 is 15 amino acids. Germline V gives CDR1 SGHNT, CDR2 YYREEE (reference sequence). Losses at the gene ends were 3 bases for V and 7 bases for J; bases not matched to a gene: 8. The DNA for the CDR3 is TGTGCCAGCAGCTCCCGGGACAGGGGGTCCGGGACCCAGTACTTC. This encodes CASSSRDRGSGTQYF.

V usage is TRBV11-3 and J usage is TRBJ2-3; TRBD2 might be the D (5 bases). The V end lost 1 base, the J end lost 0 bases, and 8 bases lay between the germline ends. Germline V gene sequence: CDR1 SGHNT, CDR2 YENEEA. The CDR3 length is 15 residues. The CDR3 DNA reads TGTGCCAGCAGCTTAGGGGCGGGTAGCACAGATACGCAGTATTTT. It is translated as CASSLGAGSTDTQYF.

Worth noting for this clone: The same CDR3 arises from other DNA sequences in this sample as well. The chain combines TRBV9 with TRBJ2-5, with D maybe TRBD2 (5 bases). Trimming left V 0 bases short and J 4 bases short, with 7 bases between. This CDR3 comprises 13 residues. Germline loops: CDR1 SGDLS, CDR2 YYNGEE. The CDR3 DNA follows: TGTGCCAGCAGCGTAGGACGGGGAGAGACCCAGTACTTC. It yields the protein CASSVGRGETQYF.

The chain carries TRBV7-2 and TRBJ2-3, with 7 nucleotides matching TRBD1. CDR1 is SGHTA, CDR2 FQGNSA, per germline. V lost 6 bases and J lost 3; bases outside the gene matches: 6. There are 14 residues in the CDR3. CDR3 in DNA: TGTGCCAGCAGGGGACAGAGGGGTACAGATACGCAGTATTTT. Translated: CASRGQRGTDTQYF.